Given below is one TCR beta chain in context. The data belong to a study of cytomegalovirus exposure and HLA in healthy donors. This CDR3 has 19 residues. The germline CDR1 and CDR2 sequences are LGHNA and YSLEER. PCR used 60 Vbeta primers and 13 Jbeta primers. Using immunoSEQ multiplex PCR, the repertoire was profiled, and TCRdb retains in-frame clones only, with some absent. The table shows about 130,000 clones, with about 70% occurring only once. The sequence was obtained from a male donor in good health and CMV-seronegative. The chain carries TRBV4-3 and TRBJ2-5, with D possibly TRBD2 on 5 matching bases. The DNA matches TRBJ2-7 better at its end, which makes the J call doubtful. The sample taken for sequencing was PBMCs. The CDR3 DNA reads TGCGCCAGCAGCCAAGATTGGGCGTCGGACTTACCCCGAAACTACGAGCAGTACTTC. It codes for CASSQDWASDLPRNYEQYF.